These 25 T cell receptor beta chains came from one sample sequenced in a study of blood T cell repertoires in COVID-19. The table came from immunoSEQ multiplex PCR; TCRdb's copy has only in-frame clones and leaves some out. Found here are approximately 94,000 clones, almost 80% of them singletons; the top ten hold around 29%. The sample comprised peripheral blood. The receptors were gathered from a man aged 70 or older with active or convalescent COVID-19.

V and J are TRBV29-1 and TRBJ2-7; maybe TRBD2 (5 bases). CDR1 is SQVTM, CDR2 ANQGSEA, per germline. V dropped 2 bases and J dropped 7 bases, with 12 bases sitting between them. The CDR3 spans 12 residues. CDR3 region: CSVETGTREQYF. As DNA, the CDR3 is TGCAGCGTTGAAACGGGAACGAGAGAGCAGTACTTC.

The chain has TRBV4-1 and TRBJ2-7, with D uncertain. V was cut by 0 bases and J by 6 bases, with 12 bases left in between. The germline gives CDR1 MGHRA, CDR2 YSYEKL. CDR3 size: 14 residues. CDR3 protein: CASSQDLVLGEQYF. The CDR3 nucleotides are TGCGCCAGCAGCCAAGATTTAGTTCTTGGCGAGCAGTACTTC.

The chain carries TRBV7-6 and TRBJ2-7; TRBD1 is a possible D gene (6 bases). CDR3 length: 16 amino acids. Germline V CDR1 and CDR2: SGHVS, FNYEAQ. The ends were cut back, 5 bases at V and 0 bases at J, with 17 bases in the middle. The CDR3 spells CASSRAPQGSSYEQYF. The CDR3 coding sequence is TGTGCCAGCAGCCGGGCTCCACAGGGTTCCTCCTACGAGCAGTACTTC.

The V and J genes are TRBV5-6 and TRBJ1-3, with a tentative D call TRBD1 (5 bases). The CDR3 runs 15 residues. Looked up from germline, CDR1 is SGHDT and CDR2 is YYEEEE. V shed 1 base and J shed 0 bases, with 8 bases lying between them. For the CDR3, the DNA is TGTGCCAGCAGCTTGACAGGACGCTCTGGAAACACCATATATTTT. It is translated as CASSLTGRSGNTIYF.

The CDR3 sequence: CASSGPGTQNTEAFF. DNA for the CDR3: TGTGCCAGCAGCGGTCCGGGGACACAGAACACTGAAGCTTTCTTT. The chain employs TRBV9 and TRBJ1-1; D might be TRBD1 (6 bases). Trimming pared 3 bases from V and 1 base from J, leaving 13 bases between. CDR3 length: 15 residues. Germline V gene sequence: CDR1 SGDLS, CDR2 YYNGEE.

This clone was observed a few times. The rearrangement joins TRBV4-1 to TRBJ2-3, with 8 bases identical to TRBD2. In germline, CDR1 is MGHRA, CDR2 YSYEKL. V shed 4 bases and J 0 bases; nucleotides not matched to a gene: 12. This CDR3 region has 18 residues. The CDR3 DNA reads as TGCGCCAGCAGCCCCCTCTTGGCGGGGGGCTCTAGCACAGATACGCAGTATTTT. Translation gives CASSPLLAGGSSTDTQYF.

The rearrangement joins TRBV7-2 to TRBJ2-7, with no clear D. This CDR3 is built from 12 residues. In germline, CDR1 is SGHTA, CDR2 FQGNSA. V was cut by 1 base and J by 3 bases, with 4 bases left in between. As DNA, the CDR3 is TGTGCCAGCAGCTTAGTAAACTACGAGCAGTACTTC. Translated: CASSLVNYEQYF. Full variable domain (remainder filled in from reference TRBV7-2 and TRBJ2-7): GAGVSQSPSNKVTEKGKDVELRCDPISGHTALYWYRQSLGQGLEFLIYFQGNSAPDKSGLPSDRFSAERTGGSVSTLTIQRTQQEDSAVYLCASSLVNYEQYFGPGTRLTVT.

This clone has just a few counts. The junction and the germline gene differ at one end; a read error may be behind it. The V gene is TRBV7-7, the J gene TRBJ2-1; 11 nucleotides match TRBD2. Germline V gene data show CDR1 as SSHAT and CDR2 as FNYEAQ (reference sequence). The CDR3 is 15 residues long. The CDR3 sequence is CASTALLAGVNEQFF. In DNA, the CDR3 is TGTGCTAGCACCGCTTTACTAGCGGGAGTCAATGAGCAGTTCTTC.

The gene calls are TRBV27 and TRBJ1-2; TRBD1 aligns across 10 bases. The CDR3 is 15 amino acids. After removal of 5 bases from V and 3 bases from J, the junction contained 6 bases not matched to a gene. Germline lookup yields CDR1 MNHEY and CDR2 SMNVEV (reference sequence). CDR3 nucleotides: TGTGCCAGCAGTCCGACGACAGGGGGCGACTATGGCTACACCTTC. It codes for CASSPTTGGDYGYTF.

V gene TRBV5-6 combines with J gene TRBJ2-3; TRBD2 is a possible D gene (6 bases). Germline V gene lookup returns CDR1 SGHDT and CDR2 YYEEEE. The V end lost 2 bases, the J end lost 4 bases, and 14 bases lay between the germline ends. The CDR3 loop spans 15 amino acids. CDR3 amino acids: CASSFSGTGADTQYF. CDR3 DNA sequence: TGTGCCAGCAGCTTTAGCGGAACAGGCGCAGATACGCAGTATTTT.

The chain uses TRBV7-2 and TRBJ2-2, with a possible D match to TRBD2 (5 bases). Trimming removed 7 bases from V and 5 bases from J, with 14 bases in between. Per the germline V gene, CDR1 is SGHTA and CDR2 is FQGNSA. The CDR3 totals 14 residues. The CDR3 spells CASNPSRGTGELFF. CDR3 DNA sequence: TGTGCCAGCAACCCATCCCGGGGAACCGGGGAGCTGTTTTTT.

The genes are TRBV5-1 and TRBJ2-5, with D possibly TRBD2 on 6 matching bases. Germline lookup yields CDR1 SGHRS and CDR2 YFSETQ. This CDR3 has 13 residues. With 0 bases removed from V and 5 bases from J, the gap between germline ends came to 8 bases. CDR3 amino acids: CASSLGGGETQYF. The DNA for the CDR3 is TGCGCCAGCAGCTTGGGGGGAGGTGAGACCCAGTACTTC.

This clone has just a few counts. The V call is TRBV5-5, the J call TRBJ1-3; D ambiguous. With 2 bases removed from V and 0 bases from J, the gap between germline ends came to 6 bases. Germline V gives CDR1 SGHKS, CDR2 YYEKEE (reference sequence). The CDR3 extends over 14 amino acids. This CDR3 is CASSFDYSGNTIYF. The CDR3 coding sequence is TGTGCCAGCAGCTTTGACTACTCTGGAAACACCATATATTTT.

The V call is TRBV5-1, the J call TRBJ2-7; D perhaps matches TRBD2 (7 bases). This CDR3 region has 15 residues. Deletions cut 3 bases from V and 3 bases from J, with 16 bases between. In germline, CDR1 is SGHRS, CDR2 YFSETQ. CDR3 nucleotide sequence: TGCGCCAGCAGCTCCTATGGGGGGGGCGTCTACGAGCAGTACTTC. Translation: CASSSYGGGVYEQYF.

V is TRBV5-8 and J is TRBJ2-1; 8 nucleotides match TRBD1. Germline V gene sequence: CDR1 SGHTS, CDR2 YDEGEE. V dropped 7 bases and J dropped 0; count of bases not matched to a gene: 12. The CDR3 runs to 17 residues. CDR3: CASRTTGVAYSYNEQFF. The CDR3 DNA follows: TGTGCCAGCCGTACGACAGGGGTAGCATACTCCTACAATGAGCAGTTCTTC. Looking up the rest from reference TRBV5-8 and TRBJ2-1 gives the full variable domain: EAGVTQSPTHLIKTRGQQATLRCSPISGHTSVYWYQQALGLGLQFLLWYDEGEERNRGNFPPRFSGRQFPNYSSELNVNALELEDSALYLCASRTTGVAYSYNEQFFGPGTRLTVL.

This clone has more than one count but fewer than ten. The rearrangement uses TRBV5-1 and TRBJ1-2; 7 positions agree with TRBD1. Looked up from germline, CDR1 is SGHRS and CDR2 is YFSETQ. V dropped 4 bases and J dropped 3; count of bases not matched to a gene: 9. The CDR3 consists of 15 residues. The CDR3 nucleotides read TGCGCCAGCAGCAGGGGACAGCTTGTTGACTATGGCTACACCTTC. Its translation: CASSRGQLVDYGYTF.

This clone has a single count. The chain is built from TRBV4-2 and TRBJ2-4, with TRBD1 identical over 7 bases. V was pared by 2 bases and J by 0 bases, with 4 bases of the junction left unmatched. Germline-derived CDR1 and CDR2 are LGHNA and YNFKEQ. This CDR3 is 16 amino acids long. DNA of the CDR3: TGTGCCAGCAGCCAATCGGGACAGATAGCCAAAAACATTCAGTACTTC. Amino acids: CASSQSGQIAKNIQYF.

This chain joins TRBV5-5 and TRBJ2-5; D gene unclear. The CDR3 spans 14 residues. From germline, CDR1 is SGHKS and CDR2 YYEKEE (reference sequence). V lost 4 bases and J 2 bases, leaving 12 bases between the germline ends. The CDR3 sequence is CASSPTLGQETQYF. CDR3 coding DNA: TGTGCCAGCAGCCCGACTCTCGGGCAAGAGACCCAGTACTTC.

This clone was detected once. This chain uses TRBV5-1 with TRBJ1-6; D ambiguous. V gave up 0 bases and J gave up 0 bases, with 10 bases separating them. The CDR3 consists of 17 residues. Germline V gene data show CDR1 as SGHRS and CDR2 as YFSETQ. The CDR3 DNA follows: TGCGCCAGCAGCTTGGAACAGCCGAGCTCCTATAATTCACCCCTCCACTTT. Its translation is CASSLEQPSSYNSPLHF.

This clone was seen a single time. This chain links TRBV13 with TRBJ1-5, with a weak D call TRBD1 (5 bases). Germline loops: CDR1 PRHDT, CDR2 FYEKMQ (reference sequence). V dropped 0 bases and J dropped 7 bases, with 13 bases sitting between them. The CDR3 has 15 residues. In DNA, the CDR3 is TGTGCCAGCAGCTTAGGGCCCCAGGGAGGACAGCCCCAGCATTTT. Protein product: CASSLGPQGGQPQHF.

This CDR3 is CASSLLAGDGKGELFF. CDR3 DNA: TGTGCCAGCAGCTTACTAGCGGGAGATGGCAAGGGGGAGCTGTTTTTT. The chain recombines TRBV11-3 with TRBJ2-2; 10 nucleotides match TRBD2. Looked up from germline, CDR1 is SGHNT and CDR2 is YENEEA. This CDR3 region has 16 residues. V dropped 2 bases and J dropped 8; count of bases not matched to a gene: 8.

The V gene is TRBV30, the J gene TRBJ2-7, with D possibly being TRBD2 (6 bases). The germline V gene encodes CDR1 GTSNPN and CDR2 SVGIG (reference sequence). There are 15 residues in the CDR3. Trimming took 0 bases from V and 8 from J, leaving 20 bases between them. The DNA for the CDR3 is TGTGCCTGGAGTGTAGCGGGTGGGGCTTTCCCCCAGCAGTACTTC. Protein product: CAWSVAGGAFPQQYF.

This clone was observed a few times. The chain recombines TRBV29-1 with TRBJ2-1, with 7 bases identical to TRBD1. The CDR3 is 12 amino acids. Per the germline V gene, CDR1 is SQVTM and CDR2 is ANQGSEA. The junction had 5 bases not matched to a gene; V was cut back by 8 bases and J by 4 bases. The CDR3 DNA reads TGCAGCACCCGGACAGGTTACAATGAGCAGTTCTTC. It yields the protein CSTRTGYNEQFF.

The V gene is TRBV4-2, the J gene TRBJ2-1; the match to TRBD1 covers 8 bases. The trim removed 3 bases at V and 8 bases at J, leaving 3 bases unmatched. This CDR3 has 13 amino acids. Germline V gives CDR1 LGHNA, CDR2 YNFKEQ. The CDR3 DNA sequence: TGTGCCAGCAGCCAGGACAGGGAATATGAGCAGTTCTTC. Translating it yields CASSQDREYEQFF.

The V gene is TRBV6-2 or TRBV6-3, the J gene TRBJ1-4; D ambiguous. Germline V gives CDR1 MNHEY, CDR2 SVGEGT. V lost 5 bases and J lost 7, with 17 bases in between. The CDR3 contains 15 residues. The chain's CDR3 is CASSGIGSPSEKLFF. The CDR3 region has the DNA TGTGCCAGCAGTGGAATAGGGAGTCCGAGTGAAAAACTGTTTTTT.